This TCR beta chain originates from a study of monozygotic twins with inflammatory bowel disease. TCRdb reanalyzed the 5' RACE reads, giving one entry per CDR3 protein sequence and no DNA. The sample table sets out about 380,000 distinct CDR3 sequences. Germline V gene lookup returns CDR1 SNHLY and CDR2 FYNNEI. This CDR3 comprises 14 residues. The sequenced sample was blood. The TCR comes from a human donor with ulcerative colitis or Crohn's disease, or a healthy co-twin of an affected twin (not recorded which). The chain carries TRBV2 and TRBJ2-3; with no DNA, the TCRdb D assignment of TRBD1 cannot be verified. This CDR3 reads CASFRDRNTDTQYF.